This T cell receptor (beta chain) appears in the sequencing data of a study of cytomegalovirus exposure and HLA in healthy donors. Regarding this clone: Its antigen is unknown.

Profiling relied on immunoSEQ multiplex PCR, and the TCRdb table lists in-frame clones only, not all of them. The table includes about 150,000 clones, roughly 89% detected once. Germline loops: CDR1 SEHNR, CDR2 FQNEAQ (reference sequence). The V end lost 2 bases, the J end lost 14 bases, and 20 bases lay between the germline ends. This CDR3 is 14 amino acids long. Study-wide findings and caveats: Clusters of TCRs from the first cohort tended to co-occur in the 95 to 150 validation repertoires (as a later analysis found).

This sequence was found in a woman aged 18-35 years in good health and CMV-seropositive. The sequencing sample was made of PBMCs. V is TRBV7-9 and J is TRBJ2-3; a possible D gene is TRBD2 (6 bases). DNA of the CDR3: TGTGCCAGCAGCTTATCGGCCGGGACTGGGGTGGGGTATTTT. This translates into CASSLSAGTGVGYF.